This TCR beta chain was identified during a study of blood T cell repertoires in COVID-19. Study overall: COVID-19 samples from acute and convalescent phases originated in the United States, Italy and Spain. Sample material is recorded as cDNA or gDNA derived from T cells, B-cell-depleted T cells, or PBMCs.

Germline V lookup: CDR1 LGHNA, CDR2 YNFKEQ. This CDR3 is 16 amino acids long. In the authors' workflow: The authors estimated nucleated cell counts from reference gene primer amplification. Assay used: immunoSEQ multiplex PCR; TCRdb lists only in-frame clones, some missing. V, J and clone size are taken as reported in that table, and D and trimming were inferred from the DNA itself. This table has approximately 120,000 clones, 85% appearing once. In the case of this clone: An end of the junction differs from the germline gene, which may be a read error.

This receptor was obtained from a man of 80 years or more with active or convalescent COVID-19. This rearrangement joins TRBV4-2 to TRBJ2-5; weak D call: TRBD2 (6 bases). Input material: peripheral blood. CDR3 nucleotides: TGTGCCAGCAGCGAAGAGGTTGCGGGGACGGGCCGGACCCAGTACTTC. It yields the protein CASSEEVAGTGRTQYF.